This T cell receptor beta chain is from a study of T cell repertoires in cytomegalovirus infection. Study background: Signatures in public TCR beta sequences pointed to both CMV infection and matching HLA type. Broader study findings: The study identified carriers of CMV plus the relevant HLA from cumulative public TCR beta family frequency. HLA-C-restricted, CMV-specific TCR beta clonotypes were dominant ex vivo.

This clonotype has at least ten counts. Antigen unknown. TCRdb re-called the reads with MiXCR, one entry per CDR3 protein. The sample records hundreds of thousands of distinct CDR3 sequences, around a sixth being singletons. The CDR3 is 12 amino acids. V lost 0 bases to trimming and J lost 10 bases, with 4 bases between them. Germline CDR1 reads MNHNS; CDR2 reads SASEGT. This TCR was recovered from a human donor in good health (CMV status not recorded). Some clones in this sample may be carry-over from other donors' samples. Source material: PBMCs. The rearrangement uses TRBV6-1 and TRBJ1-6; D is ambiguous. The CDR3: CASSEARSPLHF. CDR3 DNA sequence: TGTGCCAGCAGTGAAGCTCGCTCACCCCTCCACTTT.